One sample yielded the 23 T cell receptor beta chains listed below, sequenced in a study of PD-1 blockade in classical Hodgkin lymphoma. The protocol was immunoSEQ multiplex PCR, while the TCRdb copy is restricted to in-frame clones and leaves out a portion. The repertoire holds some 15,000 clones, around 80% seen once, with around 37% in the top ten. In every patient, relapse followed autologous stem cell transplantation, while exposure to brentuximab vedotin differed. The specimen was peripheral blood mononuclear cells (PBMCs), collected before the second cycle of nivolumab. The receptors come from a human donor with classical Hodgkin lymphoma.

The CDR3, as DNA: TGCGCCAGCAGCGGAGCGGGAGGCACAGATACGCAGTATTTT. Protein: CASSGAGGTDTQYF. V is TRBV10-1 and J is TRBJ2-3; 8 bases are a match to TRBD2. V lost 6 bases to trimming and J lost 1 base; unmatched junction nucleotides: 3. CDR1 is WNHNN and CDR2 is SYGVQD in the germline V gene (reference sequence). The CDR3 has 14 amino acids.

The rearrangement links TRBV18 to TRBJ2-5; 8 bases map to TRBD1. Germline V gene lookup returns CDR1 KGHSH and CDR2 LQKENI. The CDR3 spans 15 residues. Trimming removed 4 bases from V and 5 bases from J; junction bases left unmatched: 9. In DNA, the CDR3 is TGTGCCAGCTCACGACGACAGGGGTATGAGGAGACCCAGTACTTC. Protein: CASSRRQGYEETQYF.

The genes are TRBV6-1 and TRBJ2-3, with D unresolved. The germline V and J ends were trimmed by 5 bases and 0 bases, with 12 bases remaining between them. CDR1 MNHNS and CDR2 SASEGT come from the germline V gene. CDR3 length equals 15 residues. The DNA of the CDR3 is TGTGCCAGCAGTACAGAGACGGTTAGCACAGATACGCAGTATTTT. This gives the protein CASSTETVSTDTQYF.

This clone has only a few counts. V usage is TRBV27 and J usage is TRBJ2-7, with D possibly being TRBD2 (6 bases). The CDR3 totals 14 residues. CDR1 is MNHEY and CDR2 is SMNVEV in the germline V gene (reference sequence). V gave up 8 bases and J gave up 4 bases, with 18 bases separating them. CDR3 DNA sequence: TGTGCCAGCTCCCGGGTTGGGGGACTTTACGAGCAGTACTTC. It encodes CASSRVGGLYEQYF.

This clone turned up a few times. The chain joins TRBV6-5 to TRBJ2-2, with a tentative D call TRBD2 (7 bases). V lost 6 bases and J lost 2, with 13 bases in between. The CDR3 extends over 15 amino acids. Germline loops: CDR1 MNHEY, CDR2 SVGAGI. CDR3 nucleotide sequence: TGTGCCAGCAGAGTGGGGGGGGCAAACACCGGGGAGCTGTTTTTT. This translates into CASRVGGANTGELFF.

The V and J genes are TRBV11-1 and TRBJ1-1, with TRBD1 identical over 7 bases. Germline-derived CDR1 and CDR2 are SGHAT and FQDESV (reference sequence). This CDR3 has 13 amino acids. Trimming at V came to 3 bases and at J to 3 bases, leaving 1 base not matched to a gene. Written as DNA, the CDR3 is TGTGCCAGCAGCTTGGGACAGTACACTGAAGCTTTCTTT. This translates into CASSLGQYTEAFF.

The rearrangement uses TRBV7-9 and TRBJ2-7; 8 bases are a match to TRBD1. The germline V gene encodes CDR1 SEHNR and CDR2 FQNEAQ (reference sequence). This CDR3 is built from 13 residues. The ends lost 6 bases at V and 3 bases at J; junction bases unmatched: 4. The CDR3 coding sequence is TGTGCCAGCAGTCAGGACAGGGTCTACGAGCAGTACTTC. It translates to CASSQDRVYEQYF.

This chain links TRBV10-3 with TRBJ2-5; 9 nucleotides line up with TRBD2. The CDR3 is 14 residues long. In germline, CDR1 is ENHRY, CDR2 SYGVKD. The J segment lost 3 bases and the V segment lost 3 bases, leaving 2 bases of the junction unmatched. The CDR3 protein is CAISDRLAEETQYF. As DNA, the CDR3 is TGTGCCATCAGTGATCGACTAGCGGAAGAGACCCAGTACTTC.

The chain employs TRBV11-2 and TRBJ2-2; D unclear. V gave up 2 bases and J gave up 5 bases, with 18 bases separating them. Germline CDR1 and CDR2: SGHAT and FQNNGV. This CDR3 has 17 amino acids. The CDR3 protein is CASSLLRTQGSTGELFF. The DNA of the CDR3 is TGTGCCAGCAGCTTACTCCGGACGCAAGGGTCGACCGGGGAGCTGTTTTTT.

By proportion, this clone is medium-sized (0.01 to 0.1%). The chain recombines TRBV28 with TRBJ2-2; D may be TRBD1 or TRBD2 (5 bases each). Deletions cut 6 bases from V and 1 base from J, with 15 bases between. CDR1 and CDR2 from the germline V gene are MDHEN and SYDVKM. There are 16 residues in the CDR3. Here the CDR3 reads CASSPLWGRNTGELFF. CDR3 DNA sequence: TGTGCCAGCAGCCCCCTGTGGGGGAGGAACACCGGGGAGCTGTTTTTT.

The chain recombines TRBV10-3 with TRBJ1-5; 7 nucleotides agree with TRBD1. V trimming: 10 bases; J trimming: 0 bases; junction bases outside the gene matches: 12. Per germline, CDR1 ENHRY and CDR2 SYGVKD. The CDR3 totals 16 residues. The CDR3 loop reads CATRRDSYYSNQPQHF. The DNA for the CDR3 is TGTGCCACCCGCCGGGACAGTTATTATAGCAATCAGCCCCAGCATTTT.

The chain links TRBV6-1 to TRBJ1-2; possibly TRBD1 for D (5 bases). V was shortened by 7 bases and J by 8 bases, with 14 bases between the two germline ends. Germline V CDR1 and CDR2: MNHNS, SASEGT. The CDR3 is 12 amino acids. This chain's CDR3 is CASNFDRGGYTF. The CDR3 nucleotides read TGTGCCAGCAACTTTGATAGGGGAGGCTACACCTTC.

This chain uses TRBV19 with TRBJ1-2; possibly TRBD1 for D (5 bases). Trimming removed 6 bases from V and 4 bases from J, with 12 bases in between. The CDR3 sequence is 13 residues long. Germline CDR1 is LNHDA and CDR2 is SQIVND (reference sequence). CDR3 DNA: TGTGCCAGTAGCTCTACAGGCATCTATGGCTACACCTTC. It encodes CASSSTGIYGYTF.

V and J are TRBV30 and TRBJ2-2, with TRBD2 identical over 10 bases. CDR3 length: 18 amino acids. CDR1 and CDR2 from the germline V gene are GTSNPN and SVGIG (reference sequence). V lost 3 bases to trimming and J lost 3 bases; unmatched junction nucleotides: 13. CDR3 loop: CAWRNTSGTTYYTGELFF. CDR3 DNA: TGTGCCTGGAGAAATACTAGCGGGACCACATACTACACCGGGGAGCTGTTTTTT.

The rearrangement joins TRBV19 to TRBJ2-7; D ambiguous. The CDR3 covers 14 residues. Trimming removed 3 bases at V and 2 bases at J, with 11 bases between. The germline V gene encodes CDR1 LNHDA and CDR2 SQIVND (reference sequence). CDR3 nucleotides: TGTGCCAGTAGTATTGCTCACGGTACCTACGAGCAGTACTTC. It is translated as CASSIAHGTYEQYF.

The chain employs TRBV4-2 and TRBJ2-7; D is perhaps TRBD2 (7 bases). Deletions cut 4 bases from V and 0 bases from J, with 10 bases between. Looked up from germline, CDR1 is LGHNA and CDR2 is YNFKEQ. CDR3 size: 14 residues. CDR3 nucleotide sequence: TGTGCCAGCAGCCTGGGGGGGGCCTCCTACGAGCAGTACTTC. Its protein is CASSLGGASYEQYF.

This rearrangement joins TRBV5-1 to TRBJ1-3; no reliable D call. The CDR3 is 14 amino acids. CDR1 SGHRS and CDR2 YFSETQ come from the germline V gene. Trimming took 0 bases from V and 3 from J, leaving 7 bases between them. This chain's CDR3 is CASSLETIGNTIYF. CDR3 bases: TGCGCCAGCAGCTTGGAAACAATTGGAAACACCATATATTTT.

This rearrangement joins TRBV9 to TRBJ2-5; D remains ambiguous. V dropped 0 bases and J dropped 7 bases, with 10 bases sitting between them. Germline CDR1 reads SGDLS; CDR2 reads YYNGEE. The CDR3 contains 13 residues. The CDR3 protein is CASSVAEELTQYF. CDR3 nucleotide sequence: TGTGCCAGCAGCGTAGCAGAGGAGTTGACCCAGTACTTC.

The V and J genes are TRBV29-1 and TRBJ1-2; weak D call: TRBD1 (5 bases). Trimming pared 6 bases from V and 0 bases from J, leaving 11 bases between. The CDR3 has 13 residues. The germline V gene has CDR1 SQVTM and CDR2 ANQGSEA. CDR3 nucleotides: TGCAGCGTCCAAGGACATACTAACTATGGCTACACCTTC. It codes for CSVQGHTNYGYTF.

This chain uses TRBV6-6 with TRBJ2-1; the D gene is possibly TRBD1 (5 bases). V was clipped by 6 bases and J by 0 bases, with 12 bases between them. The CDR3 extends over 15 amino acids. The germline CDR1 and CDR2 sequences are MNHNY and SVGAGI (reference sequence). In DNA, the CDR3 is TGTGCCAGCAGCCTCAGGGTAAGCTCCTACAATGAGCAGTTCTTC. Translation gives CASSLRVSSYNEQFF.

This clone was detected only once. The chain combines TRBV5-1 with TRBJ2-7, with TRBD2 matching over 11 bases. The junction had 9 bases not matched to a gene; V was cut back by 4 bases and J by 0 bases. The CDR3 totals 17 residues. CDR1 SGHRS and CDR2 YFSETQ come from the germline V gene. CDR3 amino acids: CASSPTGTSGFSYEQYF. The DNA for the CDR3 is TGCGCCAGCAGCCCTACCGGGACTAGCGGCTTCTCCTACGAGCAGTACTTC.

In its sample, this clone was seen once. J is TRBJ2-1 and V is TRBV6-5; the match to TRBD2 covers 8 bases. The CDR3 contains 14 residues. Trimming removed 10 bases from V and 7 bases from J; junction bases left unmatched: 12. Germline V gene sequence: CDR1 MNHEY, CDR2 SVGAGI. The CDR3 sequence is CATYGRANLNEQFF. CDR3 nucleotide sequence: TGTGCCACCTACGGGAGGGCCAACTTAAATGAGCAGTTCTTC.

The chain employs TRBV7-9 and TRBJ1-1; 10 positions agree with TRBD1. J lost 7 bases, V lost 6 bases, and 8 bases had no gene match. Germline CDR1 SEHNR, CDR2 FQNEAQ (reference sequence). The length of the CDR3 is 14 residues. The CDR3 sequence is CASSLDRGRGEAFF. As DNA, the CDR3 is TGTGCCAGCAGTCTCGACAGGGGGCGCGGTGAAGCTTTCTTT.